This TCR beta chain was found in a study of blood T cell repertoires in COVID-19. Study information: The United States, Italy and Spain provided the acute and convalescent COVID-19 samples.

This clone was seen once. Germline trimming cut 5 bases from V and 8 bases from J; bases unmatched to any gene: 12. The CDR3 sequence is 16 residues long. The germline CDR1 and CDR2 sequences are SGHAT and FQNNGV. Source study methods: Amplification of reference gene primers was used by the study to estimate nucleated cell counts. Generated by immunoSEQ multiplex PCR, the TCRdb table keeps only in-frame clones and is missing some. V and J calls and clone size are copied from that table; D and trimming were computed from the DNA. The sample contains around 94,000 clones, more than 90% of which appear only once.

The receptor comes from a man between 18 and 35 years old with acute or convalescent COVID-19. The V gene is TRBV11-2, the J gene TRBJ2-1; 10 bases match TRBD2. Sequencing used peripheral blood. CDR3 residues: CASSTAGGPGYDEQFF. In DNA form, the CDR3 reads TGTGCCAGCAGCACAGCGGGAGGGCCGGGTTATGATGAGCAGTTCTTC.